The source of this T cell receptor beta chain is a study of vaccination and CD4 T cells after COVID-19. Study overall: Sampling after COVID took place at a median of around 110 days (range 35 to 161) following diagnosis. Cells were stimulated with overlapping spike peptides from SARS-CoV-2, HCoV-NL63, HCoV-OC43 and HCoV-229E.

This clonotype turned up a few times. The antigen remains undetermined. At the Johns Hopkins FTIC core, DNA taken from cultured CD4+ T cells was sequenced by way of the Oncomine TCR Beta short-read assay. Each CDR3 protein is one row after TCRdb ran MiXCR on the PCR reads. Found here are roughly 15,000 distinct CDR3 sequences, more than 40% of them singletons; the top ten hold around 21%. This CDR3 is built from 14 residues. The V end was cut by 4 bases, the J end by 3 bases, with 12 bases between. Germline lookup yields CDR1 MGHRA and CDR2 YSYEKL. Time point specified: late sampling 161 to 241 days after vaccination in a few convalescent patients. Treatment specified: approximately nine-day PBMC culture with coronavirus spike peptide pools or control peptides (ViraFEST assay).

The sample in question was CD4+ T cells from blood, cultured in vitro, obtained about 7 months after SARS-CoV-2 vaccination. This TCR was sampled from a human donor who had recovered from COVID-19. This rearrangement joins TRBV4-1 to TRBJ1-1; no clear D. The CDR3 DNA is TGCGCCAGCAGCCTCGTCGGAGGCGACACTGAAGCTTTCTTT. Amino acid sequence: CASSLVGGDTEAFF.